These 29 T cell receptor beta chains share one sample of origin, sequenced in a study of OX40 agonist ivuxolimab in advanced cancers. This table comes from immunoSEQ multiplex PCR, and its TCRdb copy is limited to in-frame clones, with some not included. Found here are some 74,000 clones, roughly 91% of them singletons; the top ten hold 0.33%. Sequenced material: CD4+ or CD8+ T cells sorted from blood, taken in a trial of the OX40 agonist ivuxolimab. The receptors were gathered from an adult with an advanced solid tumor such as melanoma, head and neck, liver or kidney cancer.

This sequence joins TRBV11-1 and TRBJ1-1; D possibly corresponds to TRBD1 (5 bases). V lost 8 bases to trimming and J lost 1 base, with 14 bases between them. Germline-derived CDR1 and CDR2 are SGHAT and FQDESV (reference sequence). This CDR3 spans 14 amino acids. In DNA form, the CDR3 reads TGTGCCAGCGGCCAGGGTTTGCGGAACACTGAAGCTTTCTTT. This gives the protein CASGQGLRNTEAFF.

This chain links TRBV7-3 with TRBJ1-5, with D perhaps TRBD1 (5 bases). Trimming took 2 bases from V and 5 from J, leaving 7 bases between them. The CDR3 extends over 13 amino acids. Germline CDR1 is SGHTA and CDR2 is FQGTGA. The CDR3 bases are TGTGCCAGCAGCTTAGACAGCGATCAGCCCCAGCATTTT. Translation: CASSLDSDQPQHF.

This chain links TRBV15 with TRBJ1-4, with 9 bases fitting TRBD1. The junction had 6 bases not matched to a gene; V was cut back by 3 bases and J by 7 bases. Germline assignment: CDR1 LNHNV and CDR2 YYDKDF (reference sequence). The CDR3 has 15 residues. The CDR3 loop is CATSREQGAGEKLFF. DNA for the CDR3: TGTGCCACCAGCAGGGAACAGGGGGCCGGTGAAAAACTGTTTTTT.

J is TRBJ2-5 and V is TRBV5-1; 8 bases fit TRBD1. V lost 5 bases and J lost 5; bases outside the gene matches: 8. The V gene's germline CDR1 is SGHRS and CDR2 YFSETQ. This CDR3 contains 14 residues. The CDR3, as DNA: TGCGCCAGCAGGCGAGGGACAGGAGGGGAGACCCAGTACTTC. Residues: CASRRGTGGETQYF.

This clone was seen just once. The chain couples TRBV9 to TRBJ2-5; D unclear. Trimming left V 4 bases short and J 5 bases short, with 12 bases between. The germline gives CDR1 SGDLS, CDR2 YYNGEE. CDR3 length: 13 amino acids. In DNA form, the CDR3 reads TGTGCCAGCAGCCCAGGTTTCGGTGAGACCCAGTACTTC. Translated, it gives CASSPGFGETQYF.

Worth noting for this clone: One end of the junction fails to match germline, which may point to a read error. The rearrangement uses TRBV7-7 and TRBJ2-2; D gene unclear. The CDR3 has 13 amino acids. Germline V gives CDR1 SSHAT, CDR2 FNYEAQ (reference sequence). The CDR3 region is CASSRREAGELFF. CDR3 DNA sequence: TGTGCTAGCAGCCGTAGAGAGGCCGGGGAGCTGTTTTTT. Using reference TRBV7-7 and TRBJ2-2 for the parts outside the CDR3, the full variable domain is GAGVSQSPRYKVTKRGQDVTLRCDPISSHATLYWYQQALGQGPEFLTYFNYEAQPDKSGLPSDRFSAERPEGSISTLTIQRTEQRDSAMYRCASSRREAGELFFGEGSRLTVL.

Note on this clone: Other nucleotide sequences from this sample produce the same CDR3. The J gene is TRBJ2-5, the V gene TRBV18; D is ambiguous. This CDR3 contains 10 residues. Trimming stripped 6 bases from V and 5 bases from J, with 4 bases between. CDR1 and CDR2 (germline): KGHSH, LQKENI. This CDR3 reads CASSGETQYF. The DNA for the CDR3 is TGTGCCAGCTCTGGGGAGACCCAGTACTTC. Filled out from reference TRBV18 and TRBJ2-5, the complete variable domain reads NAGVMQNPRHLVRRRGQEARLRCSPMKGHSHVYWYRQLPEEGLKFMVYLQKENIIDESGMPKERFSAEFPKEGPSILRIQQVVRGDSAAYFCASSGETQYFGPGTRLLVL.

J is TRBJ2-7 and V is TRBV12-5; 10 bases are a match to TRBD2. Trimming removed 6 bases from V and 0 bases from J; junction bases left unmatched: 5. The CDR3 extends over 15 amino acids. CDR1 and CDR2 from the germline V gene are LGHNT and FRNRAP. CDR3 DNA sequence: TGTGCTAGTGGGGTACTAGCGGGGAGCTCCTACGAGCAGTACTTC. Translated, it gives CASGVLAGSSYEQYF.

DNA for the CDR3: TGTGCCAGCAGTGAATCGAACGGCAGAAACACCATATATTTT. This gives the protein CASSESNGRNTIYF. The chain combines TRBV6-1 with TRBJ1-3; D not certain. Deletions cut 2 bases from V and 5 bases from J, with 10 bases between. In germline, CDR1 is MNHNS, CDR2 SASEGT. The CDR3 has 14 amino acids.

The CDR3 DNA follows: TGTGCCAGCAGCTCAAATCTACTAGCGGGGGGCCGAAGCACAGATACGCAGTATTTT. It codes for CASSSNLLAGGRSTDTQYF. V is TRBV11-2 and J is TRBJ2-3, with 12 bases matching TRBD2. Germline V CDR1 and CDR2: SGHAT, FQNNGV. J lost 0 bases, V lost 4 bases, and 11 bases had no gene match. The CDR3 consists of 19 residues. Full variable domain (outside the CDR3, taken from reference TRBV11-2 and TRBJ2-3): EAGVAQSPRYKIIEKRQSVAFWCNPISGHATLYWYQQILGQGPKLLIQFQNNGVVDDSQLPKDRFSAERLKGVDSTLKIQPAKLEDSAVYLCASSSNLLAGGRSTDTQYFGPGTRLTVL.

V gene TRBV2 combines with J gene TRBJ1-1; TRBD1 agrees at 7 bases. CDR3 length: 15 residues. From germline, CDR1 is SNHLY and CDR2 FYNNEI. The trim removed 8 bases at V and 0 bases at J, leaving 9 bases unmatched. CDR3 region: CASLIRGTVNTEAFF. The CDR3 DNA sequence: TGTGCCAGCCTAATCAGGGGGACAGTGAACACTGAAGCTTTCTTT.

This chain joins TRBV5-4 and TRBJ2-5, with D perhaps matching TRBD1 (6 bases). The CDR3 covers 16 residues. Trimming took off 1 base at V and 0 bases at J, with 13 bases between the two ends. Germline V gene sequence: CDR1 SGHNT, CDR2 YYREEE (reference sequence). Here the CDR3 DNA reads TGTGCCAGCAGCTTGCCCGGGACAAGGTACCAAGAGACCCAGTACTTC. Protein: CASSLPGTRYQETQYF.

The rearrangement links TRBV5-8 to TRBJ1-2; no definite D call. V was cut by 6 bases and J by 8 bases, with 17 bases left in between. This CDR3 has 13 residues. The germline CDR1 and CDR2 sequences are SGHTS and YDEGEE. Here the CDR3 reads CASTPGPLIGYTF. The CDR3 region has the DNA TGTGCCAGCACCCCGGGCCCGTTAATCGGCTACACCTTC.

The chain couples TRBV10-1 to TRBJ1-2; no clear D. Germline lookup yields CDR1 WNHNN and CDR2 SYGVQD (reference sequence). This CDR3 contains 14 residues. V lost 0 bases and J lost 8, with 13 bases in between. The CDR3 sequence: CASSESGNARGYTF. In nucleotides, the CDR3 is TGCGCCAGCAGTGAGTCGGGTAACGCACGGGGCTACACCTTC.

V gene TRBV5-5 combines with J gene TRBJ2-5, with TRBD1 identical over 7 bases. Germline trimming cut 3 bases from V and 5 bases from J; bases unmatched to any gene: 10. The CDR3 consists of 15 residues. Per germline, CDR1 SGHKS and CDR2 YYEKEE (reference sequence). CDR3 nucleotide sequence: TGTGCCAGCAGCTCGCAGACAGGGTCGGAGGAGACCCAGTACTTC. Protein sequence: CASSSQTGSEETQYF.

This clone was seen a single time. This rearrangement joins TRBV7-9 to TRBJ2-3, with D unresolved. The CDR3 has 15 residues. The germline gives CDR1 SEHNR, CDR2 FQNEAQ (reference sequence). V lost 3 bases and J 6 bases, leaving 16 bases between the germline ends. CDR3 residues: CASSLGKTFVDTQYF. The CDR3 region has the DNA TGTGCCAGCAGCTTGGGCAAAACCTTCGTTGATACGCAGTATTTT.

The rearrangement uses TRBV9 and TRBJ2-2; the match to TRBD2 covers 8 bases. J lost 6 bases, V lost 3 bases, and 4 bases had no gene match. The CDR3 has 14 amino acids. Germline V gives CDR1 SGDLS, CDR2 YYNGEE. CDR3: CASSASGGAGELFF. CDR3 DNA sequence: TGTGCCAGCAGCGCCTCCGGGGGGGCCGGGGAGCTGTTTTTT.

The gene calls are TRBV25-1 and TRBJ2-1; TRBD2 matches 10 bases. The V gene end was trimmed by 3 bases and the J gene end by 3 bases; junction bases not matched to a gene: 8. This CDR3 comprises 17 residues. Germline assignment: CDR1 MGHDK and CDR2 SYGVNS. CDR3 region: CASSDLASGGYYNEQFF. Here the CDR3 DNA reads TGTGCCAGCAGTGATCTGGCTAGCGGGGGTTACTACAATGAGCAGTTCTTC.

The V gene is TRBV6-1, the J gene TRBJ2-1; D might be TRBD1 or TRBD2, each matching 6 bases. V dropped 6 bases and J dropped 11 bases, with 14 bases sitting between them. The CDR3 totals 12 residues. Germline CDR1 is MNHNS and CDR2 is SASEGT. CDR3: CASSPGEVKQFF. The CDR3 nucleotides read TGTGCCAGCAGCCCAGGGGAGGTGAAGCAGTTCTTC.

The chain combines TRBV7-2 with TRBJ2-3; the D call may be TRBD1 or TRBD2 (5 bases each). The germline V gene encodes CDR1 SGHTA and CDR2 FQGNSA. V was trimmed by 5 bases and J by 6 bases, leaving 15 bases between them. This CDR3 has 14 amino acids. The CDR3 here is CASSPGFGADTQYF. The DNA for the CDR3 is TGTGCCAGCAGCCCAGGGTTCGGGGCGGATACGCAGTATTTT.

This chain uses TRBV30 with TRBJ2-3; a possible D gene is TRBD1 (5 bases). Per germline, CDR1 GTSNPN and CDR2 SVGIG (reference sequence). The CDR3 consists of 17 residues. Trimming took 0 bases from V and 3 from J, leaving 19 bases between them. The CDR3 DNA reads TGTGCCTGGAGTGTACACATAGGGGTATCAAGAACAGATACGCAGTATTTT. Its protein is CAWSVHIGVSRTDTQYF.

This chain connects TRBV7-2 to TRBJ1-6, with TRBD1 identical over 9 bases. The CDR3 runs to 15 residues. J lost 14 bases, V lost 5 bases, and 13 bases had no gene match. Germline-derived CDR1 and CDR2 are SGHTA and FQGNSA. The CDR3 DNA is TGTGCCAGCAGCCCCAGACAGGGGGGGCTTTCGGCCCTCCACTTT. Protein: CASSPRQGGLSALHF.

The J gene is TRBJ2-7, the V gene TRBV29-1; tentatively, D is TRBD2 (5 bases). This CDR3 has 14 residues. The germline V gene encodes CDR1 SQVTM and CDR2 ANQGSEA. V dropped 0 bases and J dropped 6 bases, with 15 bases sitting between them. CDR3 bases: TGCAGCGTTGAAGAGGTAACGGGGATGGGCGAGCAGTACTTC. Its translation: CSVEEVTGMGEQYF.

This clone was detected only once. This CDR3 is CASSLAEGGYTF. CDR3 DNA: TGCGCCAGCAGCTTGGCGGAGGGTGGCTACACCTTC. The V and J genes are TRBV5-1 and TRBJ1-2; D not resolved. Trimming removed 0 bases at V and 7 bases at J, with 7 bases between. CDR3 size: 12 residues. The germline V gene encodes CDR1 SGHRS and CDR2 YFSETQ.

The V call is TRBV5-1, the J call TRBJ1-3; D is perhaps TRBD1 (6 bases). Germline lookup yields CDR1 SGHRS and CDR2 YFSETQ. Between the trimmed V and J ends, which lost 3 bases and 0 bases, there was a span of 16 bases. The CDR3 contains 17 residues. CDR3 nucleotide sequence: TGCGCCAGCAGCTCTCTAGGGAGGGACACCTCTGGAAACACCATATATTTT. Translated, it gives CASSSLGRDTSGNTIYF.

This clone was seen a single time. The chain employs TRBV18 and TRBJ2-3; perhaps D is TRBD1 or TRBD2 (5 bases each). This CDR3 contains 14 residues. CDR1 and CDR2 (germline): KGHSH, LQKENI. V was shortened by 0 bases and J by 8 bases, with 12 bases between the two germline ends. The CDR3 spells CASSPPPGRGTQYF. The CDR3 region has the DNA TGTGCCAGCTCACCACCGCCGGGACGGGGTACGCAGTATTTT.

The gene calls are TRBV2 and TRBJ1-4; TRBD1 aligns across 7 bases. Germline V lookup: CDR1 SNHLY, CDR2 FYNNEI. J lost 11 bases, V lost 6 bases, and 12 bases had no gene match. CDR3 length: 14 residues. This CDR3 is CASRRGLFTEKLFF. In DNA, the CDR3 is TGTGCCAGCAGGAGGGGGCTCTTTACCGAGAAACTGTTTTTT.

The chain couples TRBV27 to TRBJ2-4, with TRBD1 identical over 7 bases. V was clipped by 8 bases and J by 2 bases; unmatched bases: 6. This CDR3 contains 14 residues. Germline CDR1 MNHEY, CDR2 SMNVEV (reference sequence). This chain's CDR3 is CASARTGPKNIQYF. The DNA for the CDR3 is TGTGCCAGCGCCCGGACAGGTCCCAAAAACATTCAGTACTTC.

The V gene is TRBV21-1, the J gene TRBJ2-5; the table's D call of TRBD1 was not tested on the DNA. TRBV21-1 is a documented pseudogene. The CDR3 consists of 14 residues. In DNA, the CDR3 is TGTGCCAGCAGCAAAGGACCAGGGGAAGAGACCCAGTACTTC. This codes for CASSKGPGEETQYF.